These T cell receptor beta chains were read from a single sample in a study of response to subunit inactivated influenza vaccine. Using its own MiXCR run on the RT-PCR reads, TCRdb lists one record per CDR3 protein. This table has over 150,000 distinct CDR3 sequences, roughly 8.7% appearing once. The sample in question was non-naive T cells sorted from PBMCs, obtained on the day of vaccination. All receptors come from a man in his fifties or sixties who received an inactivated influenza vaccine. Each CDR3 is given with its conserved first and last residue. The order of the fields is D gene, clone size, V gene, J gene, CDR3 DNA, CDR3 protein. A D gene is named only where the DNA matches it firmly. Part of the rows lack a size; the others show once, few, many or a class for expanded clones.

NA	few	TRBV28	TRBJ2-3	TGTGCCAGCAGTCCGGCGGAGGGTAGCACAGATACGCAGTATTTT	CASSPAEGSTDTQYF
NA	few	TRBV12-3/TRBV12-4	TRBJ2-7	TGTGCCAGCAGGGTAGGGACTGACGAGCAGTACTTC	CASRVGTDEQYF
TRBD1	few	TRBV19	TRBJ1-1	TGTGCCAGTAGTCCCAGGACAGGCATGAACACTGAAGCTTTCTTT	CASSPRTGMNTEAFF
TRBD2	NA	TRBV7-2	TRBJ2-1	TGTGCCTGCAGCTTAGTAGCGGGCTCGGCCAATGAGCAGTTCTTC	CACSLVAGSANEQFF
NA	few	TRBV30	TRBJ2-7	TGTGCCTGGAGTCGACGCCTCTCCTACGAGCAGTACTTC	CAWSRRLSYEQYF
NA	NA	TRBV20-1	TRBJ2-2	TGCAGTGCTAGAGACGTGGCGCTGAACACCGGGGAGCTGTTTTTT	CSARDVALNTGELFF
NA	few	TRBV2	TRBJ1-1	TGTGCCAGCAAGCCCCATCTGAGTAACACTGAAGCTTTCTTT	CASKPHLSNTEAFF
NA	many	TRBV27	TRBJ1-5	TGTGCCAGCAGGGGGATTGGGAGGGGCGGCAATCAGCCCCAGCATTTT	CASRGIGRGGNQPQHF
NA	many	TRBV6-2/TRBV6-3	TRBJ1-2	TGTGCCAGCAGTTTGGGTAGAATAAACGGCTACACCTTC	CASSLGRINGYTF
NA	few	TRBV11-1	TRBJ2-5	TGTGCCAGCAGCTTGCCGGGAAGAGAGACCCAGTACTTC	CASSLPGRETQYF
TRBD1	few	TRBV10-3	TRBJ2-7	TGTGCCATCAGTGAGTCGACAGGGTACTACGAGCAGTACTTC	CAISESTGYYEQYF
NA	few	TRBV18	TRBJ1-3	TGTGCCAGCTCACCAGTCGCCGGAAACACCATATATTTT	CASSPVAGNTIYF
TRBD2	NA	TRBV20-1	TRBJ2-7	TGCAGTGCTAGAGCGGGAGGGACAGAGCAGTACTTC	CSARAGGTEQYF
NA	many	TRBV10-3	TRBJ1-2	TGTGCCAGCACCGGTCCTAGCTATGGCTACACCTTC	CASTGPSYGYTF
TRBD2	few	TRBV9	TRBJ2-1	TGTGCCAGCAGCGTAGCTGGGGGGGCGGGAGGAGGGAATGAGCAGTTCTTC	CASSVAGGAGGGNEQFF
TRBD1	NA	TRBV5-5	TRBJ2-2	TGTGCCAGCAGCTCCACAGGGGAGACCGGGGAGCTGTTTTTT	CASSSTGETGELFF
NA	few	TRBV20-1	TRBJ1-1	TGCAGTGCTAGCGTGCGAGAAGCTTTCTTT	CSASVREAFF
TRBD2	NA	TRBV6-2/TRBV6-3	TRBJ2-7	TGTGCCAGCTCTTGGGAGGGTACCTACGAGCAGTACTTC	CASSWEGTYEQYF
TRBD2	NA	TRBV28	TRBJ2-3	TGTGCCAGCAGTTTAGGGGGGGCAGATACGCAGTATTTT	CASSLGGADTQYF
NA	many	TRBV27	TRBJ1-2	TGTGCCAGCAGTTTTCGGGGGGCAGCCTATGGCTACACCTTC	CASSFRGAAYGYTF
TRBD2	NA	TRBV5-1	TRBJ2-2	TGCGCCAGCAGCTTCTGGACTAGCGGGGGGGCCACCGGGGAGCTGTTTTTT	CASSFWTSGGATGELFF
TRBD2	NA	TRBV20-1	TRBJ2-3	TGCAGTGCTGGGGGGGATGGGAGCGGGAGGAAACTAAGCACAGATACGCAGTATTTT	CSAGGDGSGRKLSTDTQYF
TRBD1	many	TRBV5-1	TRBJ2-1	TGCGCCAGCAGCATCGGGACAGCCAATTACAATGAGCAGTTCTTC	CASSIGTANYNEQFF
NA	few	TRBV7-9	TRBJ1-1	TGTGCCAGCAGCTTAACAGGGAGGAACACTGAAGCTTTCTTT	CASSLTGRNTEAFF
NA	NA	TRBV18	TRBJ2-5	TGTGCCAGCTCACCACCGATGGGACAAGAGACCCAGTACTTC	CASSPPMGQETQYF
NA	many	TRBV2	TRBJ2-4	TGTGCCAGCAGTGGCGTCGGCAAAAACATTCAGTACTTC	CASSGVGKNIQYF
NA	NA	TRBV6-2/TRBV6-3	TRBJ2-1	TGTGCCAGCAGTTACTGGGGAAGATCCGACAATGAGCAGTTCTTC	CASSYWGRSDNEQFF
NA	many	TRBV28	TRBJ2-7	TGTGCCAGCAGTTTACGGCAGGGGTTAACGGGGGCCTACGAGCAGTACTTC	CASSLRQGLTGAYEQYF
TRBD1	many	TRBV10-3	TRBJ2-2	TGTGCCATCAGTGCCGGGACAGCCCGTCGGAACACCGGGGAGCTGTTTTTT	CAISAGTARRNTGELFF
TRBD1	few	TRBV2	TRBJ2-7	TGTGCCAGCAGTGAAGTGGGGACAGGGAGGGAGCAGTACTTC	CASSEVGTGREQYF
TRBD1	many	TRBV4-1	TRBJ1-5	TGCGCCAGCAGTTTCGCAGGGGGAGGCAATCAGCCCCAGCATTTT	CASSFAGGGNQPQHF
TRBD1	NA	TRBV3-1	TRBJ2-2	TGTGCCAGCAGCCTTCCTCGGGACAGGGATGCCACCGGGGAGCTGTTTTTT	CASSLPRDRDATGELFF
NA	many	TRBV5-1	TRBJ1-4	TGCGCCAGCAGCTTGGGGACATCGGAAAAACTGTTTTTT	CASSLGTSEKLFF
TRBD2	NA	TRBV6-1	TRBJ2-3	TGTGCCAGCAGTGAGGGACTAGCCCCAGATACGCAGTATTTT	CASSEGLAPDTQYF
TRBD2	many	TRBV9	TRBJ2-1	TGTGCCAGCAGCGTAGGGACTAGCGGGCTATTGGGGTATGGGCAGTTCTTC	CASSVGTSGLLGYGQFF
TRBD1	many	TRBV6-6	TRBJ2-7	TGTGCCAGCTCCTGGGCAGGGGGCTACGAGCAGTACTTC	CASSWAGGYEQYF
TRBD2	many	TRBV5-6	TRBJ2-1	TGTGCCAGCAGCTTGGTTGAGTGGAGGACTAGCGTAGTATACAATGAGCAGTTCTTC	CASSLVEWRTSVVYNEQFF
NA	many	TRBV27	TRBJ2-7	TGTGCCAGCAGTGTGGACGGAATCTCCTACGAGCAGTACTTC	CASSVDGISYEQYF
TRBD1	NA	TRBV5-1	TRBJ2-5	TGCGCCAGCAGGGACAGGGGGCTTACGGAGACCCAGTACTTC	CASRDRGLTETQYF
TRBD1	NA	TRBV7-2	TRBJ2-7	TGTGCCAGCAGCTTAGTGGGACAGGGGTCCCACGAGCAGTACTTC	CASSLVGQGSHEQYF
TRBD1	few	TRBV7-8	TRBJ1-5	TGTGCCAGCAGCTTAGGGGACAGGATCAATCAGCCCCAGCATTTT	CASSLGDRINQPQHF
NA	NA	TRBV18	TRBJ1-2	TGTGCCAGCTCACCACAAGGGAAAGCCTCCTATGGCTACACCTTC	CASSPQGKASYGYTF
NA	few	TRBV4-2	TRBJ2-3	TGTGCCAGCAGCCGGGGTGCCGCAGATACGCAGTATTTT	CASSRGAADTQYF
NA	many	TRBV5-5	TRBJ2-4	TGTGCCAGCAGCTTGGGGGCACCAGAAAACATTCAGTACTTC	CASSLGAPENIQYF
TRBD2	NA	TRBV6-2/TRBV6-3	TRBJ2-5	TGTGCCAGCAGCCTACTAGCGGGAGCGTTGTCCCAGTACTTC	CASSLLAGALSQYF
NA	many	TRBV20-1	TRBJ1-4	TGCAGTGCTAGAGCCGGGGCCACCTGGGGAGAAAAACTGTTTTTT	CSARAGATWGEKLFF
NA	NA	TRBV6-2/TRBV6-3	TRBJ2-3	TGTGCCAGCAGTTACTCGGGGGGGCAAGATACGCAGTATTTT	CASSYSGGQDTQYF
NA	few	TRBV10-3	TRBJ2-5	TGTGCCATCAGTGAGTCAGGGAGTCAAGAGACCCAGTACTTC	CAISESGSQETQYF
NA	NA	TRBV30	TRBJ2-3	TGTGCCTGGACGGACTCCCGGGCTTCAGATACGCAGTATTTT	CAWTDSRASDTQYF
NA	NA	TRBV11-3	TRBJ2-7	TGTGCCAGCATCAACTCGAGGGCCTACGAGCAGTACTTC	CASINSRAYEQYF